These T cell receptor beta chains were read from a single sample in a study of blood T cell repertoires in COVID-19. Profiled with immunoSEQ multiplex PCR; TCRdb holds only in-frame clones, not every one. The sample holds tens of thousands of clones, 75% to 80% seen once. The sample comprised peripheral blood. The receptors were gathered from a man in his sixties or seventies with COVID-19, enrolled during active disease. CDR3s include the opening cysteine and the closing phenylalanine or tryptophan. A D gene is named only where the DNA matches it firmly.

d_call v_call cdr3_aa
TRBD2 TRBV11-2 CASSLRLAGEANTGELFF
TRBD1 TRBV2 CASTTGFTEAFF
TRBD1 TRBV3-1/TRBV3-2 CASPRTREDRYLPEAFF
NA TRBV4-3 CASSQGVYGYNEQFF
NA TRBV2 CISRGLSSEAFF
TRBD1 TRBV6-6 CASSVGQDYSNQPQHF
NA TRBV9 CASSRDSFRDEQYF
TRBD1 TRBV19 CASSNSGTGTEAFF
NA TRBV19 CASSIHLDSAEEQYF
TRBD1 TRBV7-2 CASRTGTGEETQYF
TRBD1 TRBV4-2 CASSPGQGMDGYTF
NA TRBV11-3 CASSPYGIGGGRNEQFF
NA TRBV19 CASSTTSGRRTNYGYTF
NA TRBV4-2 CASSQDTGSYNF
NA TRBV24-1 CATSDLRGNSYNGQFF
NA TRBV5-1 CASSLSALAKNIQYF
NA TRBV19 CASSHQSYNSPLHF
TRBD2 TRBV29-1 CSVQGLADLTQYEQYF
TRBD1 TRBV2 CASSRGQIPVNEKLFF
NA TRBV3-1/TRBV3-2 CASSQWGARGNYGYTF
NA TRBV6-4 CASSYSSGDTQYF
TRBD1 TRBV30 CAWRDRVYGYTF
NA TRBV5-4 CASRVDQGNYEQYF
NA TRBV27 CASSSLRGRGSYNSPLHF
TRBD1 TRBV7-2 CASSLNRGSQPQHF
TRBD2 TRBV5-6 CASSQTLAGDYNEQFF
NA TRBV10-3 CAISEGDRSNSPLHF
TRBD1 TRBV28 CASSSPSDRGVTKGYF
TRBD1 TRBV18 CASSLNLDRDTGELFF
TRBD2 TRBV7-9 CASSLGLAGQETQYF
TRBD1 TRBV4-2 CASSHLGQGVGYTF
TRBD1 TRBV12-3/TRBV12-4 CASSLRQGGYTF
TRBD1 TRBV5-8 CASSLGTGRQAYEQYF
NA TRBV19 CASSSNNQPQHF
TRBD2 TRBV19 CATAPAGGALSDTQYF
TRBD2 TRBV7-2 CASSGGLAGSRDTQYF
NA TRBV9 CASSALLTNYGYTF
NA TRBV7-9 CASSSLPGFREGYTF
NA TRBV6-6 CASRPRHLANQPQHF
NA TRBV18 CASSPDPGHFEAFF
TRBD1 TRBV7-8 CASSLGGTGSYEQYF
NA TRBV7-9 CASSPRLNTEAFF